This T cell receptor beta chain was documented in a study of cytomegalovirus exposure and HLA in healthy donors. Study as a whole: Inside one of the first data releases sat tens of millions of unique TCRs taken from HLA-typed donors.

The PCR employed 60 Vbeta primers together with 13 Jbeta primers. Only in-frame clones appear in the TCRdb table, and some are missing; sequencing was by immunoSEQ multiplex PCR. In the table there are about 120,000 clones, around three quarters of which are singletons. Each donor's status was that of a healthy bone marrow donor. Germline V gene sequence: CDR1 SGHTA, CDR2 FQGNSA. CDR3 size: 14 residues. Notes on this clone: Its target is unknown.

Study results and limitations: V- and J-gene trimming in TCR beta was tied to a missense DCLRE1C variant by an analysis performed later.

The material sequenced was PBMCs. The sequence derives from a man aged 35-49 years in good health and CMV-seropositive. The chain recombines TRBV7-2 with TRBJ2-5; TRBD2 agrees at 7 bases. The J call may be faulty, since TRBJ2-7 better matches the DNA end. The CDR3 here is CASSLDAGRAEQYF. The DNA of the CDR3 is TGTGCCAGCAGCTTAGATGCAGGGAGGGCCGAGCAGTACTTC.